This T cell receptor (beta chain) was recorded in a study of blood T cell repertoires in COVID-19. Germline CDR1 is SGHTA and CDR2 is FQGNSA. The germline V and J ends were trimmed by 5 bases and 2 bases, with 16 bases remaining between them. CDR3 length: 15 residues. Clones were read by immunoSEQ multiplex PCR, and TCRdb kept only the in-frame ones, dropping some. The sample consists of 150,000 to 200,000 clones, approximately 88% of them appearing once. The clonotype comes from a human donor in a cohort sampled during active COVID-19. The chain recombines TRBV7-2 with TRBJ2-7, with TRBD1 as a possible D gene (5 bases). Material: peripheral blood. The DNA of the CDR3 is TGTGCCAGCAGCATGACCCGACAGTTTACCTACGAGCAGTACTTC. Translated, it gives CASSMTRQFTYEQYF. The whole variable domain, remainder taken from reference TRBV7-2 and TRBJ2-7, is GAGVSQSPSNKVTEKGKDVELRCDPISGHTALYWYRQSLGQGLEFLIYFQGNSAPDKSGLPSDRFSAERTGGSVSTLTIQRTQQEDSAVYLCASSMTRQFTYEQYFGPGTRLTVT.